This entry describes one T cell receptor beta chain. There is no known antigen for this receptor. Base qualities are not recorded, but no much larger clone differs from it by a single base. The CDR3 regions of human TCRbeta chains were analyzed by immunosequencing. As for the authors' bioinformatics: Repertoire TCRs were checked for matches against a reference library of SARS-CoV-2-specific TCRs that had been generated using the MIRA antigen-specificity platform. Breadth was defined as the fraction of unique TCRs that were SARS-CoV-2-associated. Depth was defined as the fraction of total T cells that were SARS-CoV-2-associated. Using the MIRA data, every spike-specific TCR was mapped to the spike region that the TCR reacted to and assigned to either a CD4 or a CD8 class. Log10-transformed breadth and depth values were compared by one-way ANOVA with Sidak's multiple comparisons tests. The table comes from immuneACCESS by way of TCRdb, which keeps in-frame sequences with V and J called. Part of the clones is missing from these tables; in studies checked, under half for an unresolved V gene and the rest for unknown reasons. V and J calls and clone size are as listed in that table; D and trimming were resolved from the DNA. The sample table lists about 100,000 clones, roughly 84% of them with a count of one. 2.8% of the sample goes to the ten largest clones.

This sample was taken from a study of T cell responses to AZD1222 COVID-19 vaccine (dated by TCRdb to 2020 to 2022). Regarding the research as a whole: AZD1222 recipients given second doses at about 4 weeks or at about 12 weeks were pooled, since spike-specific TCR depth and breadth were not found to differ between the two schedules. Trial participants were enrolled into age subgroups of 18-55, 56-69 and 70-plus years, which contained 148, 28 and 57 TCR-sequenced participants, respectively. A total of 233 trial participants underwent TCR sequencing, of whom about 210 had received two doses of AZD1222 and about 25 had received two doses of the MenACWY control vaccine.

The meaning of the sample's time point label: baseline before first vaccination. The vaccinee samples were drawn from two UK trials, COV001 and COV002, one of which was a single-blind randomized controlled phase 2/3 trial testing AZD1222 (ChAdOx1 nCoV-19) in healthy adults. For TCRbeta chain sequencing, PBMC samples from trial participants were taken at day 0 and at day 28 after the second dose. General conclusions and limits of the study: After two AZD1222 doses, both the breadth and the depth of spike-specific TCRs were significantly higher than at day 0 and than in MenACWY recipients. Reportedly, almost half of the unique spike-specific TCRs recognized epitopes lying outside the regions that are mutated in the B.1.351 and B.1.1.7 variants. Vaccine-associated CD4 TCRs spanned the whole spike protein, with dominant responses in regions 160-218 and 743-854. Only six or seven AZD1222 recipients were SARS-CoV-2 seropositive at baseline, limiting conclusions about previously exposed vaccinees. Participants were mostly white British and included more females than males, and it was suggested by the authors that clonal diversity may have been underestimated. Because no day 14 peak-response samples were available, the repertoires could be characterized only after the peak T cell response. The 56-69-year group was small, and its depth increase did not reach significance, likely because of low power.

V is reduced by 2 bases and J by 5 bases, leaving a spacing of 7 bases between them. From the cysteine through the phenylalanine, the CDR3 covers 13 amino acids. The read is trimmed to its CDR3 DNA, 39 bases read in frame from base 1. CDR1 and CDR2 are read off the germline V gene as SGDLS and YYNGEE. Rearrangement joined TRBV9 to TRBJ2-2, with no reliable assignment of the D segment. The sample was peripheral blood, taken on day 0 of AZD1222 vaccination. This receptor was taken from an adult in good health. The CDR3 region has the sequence CASSVTRTGELFF. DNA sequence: TGTGCCAGCAGCGTGACAAGGACCGGGGAGCTGTTTTTT.